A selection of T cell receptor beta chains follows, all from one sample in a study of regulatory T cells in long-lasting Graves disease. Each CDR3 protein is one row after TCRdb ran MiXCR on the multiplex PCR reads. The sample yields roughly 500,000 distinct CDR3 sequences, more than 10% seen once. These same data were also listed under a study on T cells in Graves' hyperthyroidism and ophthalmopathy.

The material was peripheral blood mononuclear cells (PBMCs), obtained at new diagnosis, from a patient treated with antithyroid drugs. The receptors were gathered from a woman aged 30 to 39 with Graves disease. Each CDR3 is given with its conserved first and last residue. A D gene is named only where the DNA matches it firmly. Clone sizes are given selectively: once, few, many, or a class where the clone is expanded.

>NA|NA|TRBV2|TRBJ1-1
TGTGCCAGTGCAGGAACCCTGAACACTGAAGCTTTCTTT
CASAGTLNTEAFF
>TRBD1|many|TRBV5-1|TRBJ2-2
TGCGCCAGCAGCCGGGACAGGGATGCCGGGGAGCTGTTTTTT
CASSRDRDAGELFF
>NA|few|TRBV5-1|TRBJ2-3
TGCGCCAGCAGCTTGGGACCGTCAGCGGCGGATACGCAGTATTTT
CASSLGPSAADTQYF
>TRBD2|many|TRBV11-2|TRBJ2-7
TGTGCCAGCAGACAAAGCGGGAGTTACGAGCAGTACTTC
CASRQSGSYEQYF
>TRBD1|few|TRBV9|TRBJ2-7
TGTGCCAGCAGCGTAGATCCCGGACAGGGCGCCGAGCAGTACTTC
CASSVDPGQGAEQYF
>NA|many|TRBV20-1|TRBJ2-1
TGCAGTGCTAGAGATCAGCAGGGGCCCTCCTACAATGAGCAGTTCTTC
CSARDQQGPSYNEQFF
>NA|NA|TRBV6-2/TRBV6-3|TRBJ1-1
TGTGCCAGCAGTGAAGGGGGTACTGAATCTTTCTTT
CASSEGGTESFF
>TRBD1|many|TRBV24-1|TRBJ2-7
TGTGCCACCAGTGACGGCCGTACAGGGGGCTACGAGCAGTACTTC
CATSDGRTGGYEQYF
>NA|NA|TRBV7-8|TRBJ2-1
TGTGCCAGCGCCCACAGGGTGGATGAGCAGTTCTTC
CASAHRVDEQFF
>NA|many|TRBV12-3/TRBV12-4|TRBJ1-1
TGTGCCAGCAGTACCTCCTGGGGCGATGAAAAGAACACTGAAGCTTTCTTT
CASSTSWGDEKNTEAFF
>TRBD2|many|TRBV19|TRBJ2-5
TGTGCCAGTAGTAAAGGACTAGCGGGAGGCTCTAAGGTGGAGACCCAGTACTTC
CASSKGLAGGSKVETQYF
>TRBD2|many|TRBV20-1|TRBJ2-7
TGCAGTGCTAGTTTAGCGGGAGGAAGCGAGCAGTACTTC
CSASLAGGSEQYF
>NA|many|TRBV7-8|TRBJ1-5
TGTGCCAGCAGCTCCACTAATCAGCCCCAGCATTTT
CASSSTNQPQHF
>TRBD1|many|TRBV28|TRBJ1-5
TGTGCCAGCAGGAGACAGGGCAACGGTCAGCCCCAGCATTTT
CASRRQGNGQPQHF
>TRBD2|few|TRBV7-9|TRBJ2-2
TGTGCCAGCAGTTCGGGGGGGGGGAGCCCCCACCGGGAGCTGTTTTTT
CASSSGGGSPHRELFF
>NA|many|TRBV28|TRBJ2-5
TGTGCCAGCAAAAGATTCCAAGAGACCCAGTACTTC
CASKRFQETQYF
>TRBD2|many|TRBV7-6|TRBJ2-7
TGTGCCAGCAGCTTAGTGGGCCTAGCGGGAGGGCATAGCGAGCAGTACTTC
CASSLVGLAGGHSEQYF